Below are 10 T cell receptor beta chains sequenced from a single sample in a study of PD-1 blockade in classical Hodgkin lymphoma. The time point is: cycle 4 day 1 (C4D1), after around six weeks of nivolumab. Each patient relapsed following autologous stem cell transplantation, and prior brentuximab vedotin exposure differed. Starting with thawed PBMCs, CD4+ T cells were purified by magnetic negative selection. Data came from immunoSEQ multiplex PCR; TCRdb stores just in-frame clones and leaves some out. The sample has tens of thousands of clones, around 80% seen once. The material was CD4+ T cells from blood, obtained before the fourth cycle of nivolumab. The receptors here all came from a human donor with classical Hodgkin lymphoma.

Only one count was recorded for this clone. The chain has TRBV5-1 and TRBJ1-1; D call uncertain. V gave up 3 bases and J gave up 4 bases, with 16 bases separating them. Germline V gene data show CDR1 as SGHRS and CDR2 as YFSETQ. This CDR3 has 15 residues. The CDR3 bases are TGCGCCAGCAGCTCGCTCCCGGGGATGGCCACTGAAGCTTTCTTT. Protein product: CASSSLPGMATEAFF.

This clone came up once. The genes are TRBV5-1 and TRBJ2-3, with 7 bases lining up with TRBD2. The CDR3 is 14 residues long. Germline lookup yields CDR1 SGHRS and CDR2 YFSETQ. V trimming: 0 bases; J trimming: 4 bases; junction bases outside the gene matches: 2. The CDR3 loop reads CASSLGTSADTQYF. The CDR3 nucleotides read TGCGCCAGCAGCTTGGGGACTAGTGCAGATACGCAGTATTTT.

This clone has a handful of counts. The CDR3 DNA sequence: TGCGCCAGCAGCTCGACAGCGTCTCTCACTGAAGCTTTCTTT. It specifies CASSSTASLTEAFF. The chain is built from TRBV5-1 and TRBJ1-1; a weak D match, TRBD1 (5 bases). Trimming took 3 bases from V and 4 from J, leaving 13 bases between them. The germline V gene encodes CDR1 SGHRS and CDR2 YFSETQ. The CDR3 is 14 amino acids.

The chain uses TRBV7-9 and TRBJ2-5; possible D gene TRBD1, 6 bases. The V gene lost 5 bases and the J gene lost 1 base, with 14 bases spanning the gap. Looked up from germline, CDR1 is SEHNR and CDR2 is FQNEAQ (reference sequence). There are 15 residues in the CDR3. DNA for the CDR3: TGTGCCAGCAGCCTAACAGGGTCTGGCCAAGAGACCCAGTACTTC. Its protein product is CASSLTGSGQETQYF.

The chain recombines TRBV29-1 with TRBJ1-3; D unclear. V lost 4 bases and J 0 bases, leaving 7 bases between the germline ends. The CDR3 length is 13 residues. Germline V gene lookup returns CDR1 SQVTM and CDR2 ANQGSEA. The chain's CDR3 is CSVASDSGNTIYF. The CDR3 DNA sequence: TGCAGCGTTGCGTCGGACTCTGGAAACACCATATATTTT. The whole variable domain, filled in from reference TRBV29-1 and TRBJ1-3, reads SAVISQKPSRDICQRGTSLTIQCQVDSQVTMMFWYRQQPGQSLTLIATANQGSEATYESGFVIDKFPISRPNLTFSTLTVSNMSPEDSSIYLCSVASDSGNTIYFGEGSWLTVV.

The chain joins TRBV5-1 to TRBJ1-5; D call uncertain. Per germline, CDR1 SGHRS and CDR2 YFSETQ. V lost 0 bases, J lost 2 bases, and 12 bases lay in between. CDR3 length equals 16 residues. The CDR3, as DNA: TGCGCCAGCAGCTTGGATTCGGGGTCCGGCAATCAGCCCCAGCATTTT. It yields the protein CASSLDSGSGNQPQHF.

In this sample, this clone turned up a few times. V usage is TRBV6-5 and J usage is TRBJ2-7; TRBD1 is a possible D gene (5 bases). The germline V gene encodes CDR1 MNHEY and CDR2 SVGAGI. V dropped 4 bases and J dropped 3 bases, with 10 bases sitting between them. The CDR3 has 13 residues. CDR3 protein: CASSLGHFYEQYF. DNA of the CDR3: TGTGCCAGCAGTTTAGGACATTTCTACGAGCAGTACTTC.

CDR3 bases: TGCGCCAGCAGCTTGGAGGGGGCGCGCGGAAACACCATATATTTT. It yields the protein CASSLEGARGNTIYF. The V gene is TRBV5-1, the J gene TRBJ1-3, with 7 bases matching TRBD1. Trimming took 0 bases from V and 4 from J; bases not matched to a gene: 4. Germline CDR1 SGHRS, CDR2 YFSETQ. CDR3 length equals 15 residues.

The V call is TRBV10-2, the J call TRBJ1-1; D possibly corresponds to TRBD1 (5 bases). The germline gives CDR1 WSHSY, CDR2 SAAADI. The CDR3 totals 11 residues. Trimming took off 8 bases at V and 1 base at J, with 5 bases between the two ends. The CDR3 nucleotides read TGCGCCAGCGGGGGGAACACTGAAGCTTTCTTT. Its protein product is CASGGNTEAFF.

V is TRBV19 and J is TRBJ1-6; 9 positions agree with TRBD1. CDR3 length: 17 amino acids. J was trimmed by 0 bases and V by 11 bases; bases with no gene match: 11. Germline V gene lookup returns CDR1 LNHDA and CDR2 SQIVND (reference sequence). The CDR3 DNA is TGTGCCCGGGACAGGGAGAACCTTAACTCCTATAATTCACCCCTCCACTTT. Its protein product is CARDRENLNSYNSPLHF. The full variable domain, with the rest looked up from reference TRBV19 and TRBJ1-6, is DGGITQSPKYLFRKEGQNVTLSCEQNLNHDAMYWYRQDPGQGLRLIYYSQIVNDFQKGDIAEGYSVSREKKESFPLTVTSAQKNPTAFYLCARDRENLNSYNSPLHFGNGTRLTVT.